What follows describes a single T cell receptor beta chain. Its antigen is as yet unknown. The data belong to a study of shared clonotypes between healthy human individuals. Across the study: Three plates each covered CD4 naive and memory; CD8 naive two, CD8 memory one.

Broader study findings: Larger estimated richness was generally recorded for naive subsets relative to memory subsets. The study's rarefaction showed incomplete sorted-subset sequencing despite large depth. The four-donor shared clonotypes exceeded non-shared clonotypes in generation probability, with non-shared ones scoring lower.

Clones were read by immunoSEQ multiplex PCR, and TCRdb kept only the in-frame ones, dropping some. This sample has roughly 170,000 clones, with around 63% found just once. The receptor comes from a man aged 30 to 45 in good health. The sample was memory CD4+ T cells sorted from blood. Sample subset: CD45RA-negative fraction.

The CDR3 loop is CASSVGGSVGELFF. The CDR3 region has the DNA TGTGCCAGCAGCGTAGGAGGGTCAGTCGGGGAGCTGTTTTTT. This chain uses TRBV9 with TRBJ2-2; D possibly corresponds to TRBD2 (5 bases). This CDR3 has 14 amino acids. Deletions cut 0 bases from V and 7 bases from J, with 10 bases between. The germline gives CDR1 SGDLS, CDR2 YYNGEE.